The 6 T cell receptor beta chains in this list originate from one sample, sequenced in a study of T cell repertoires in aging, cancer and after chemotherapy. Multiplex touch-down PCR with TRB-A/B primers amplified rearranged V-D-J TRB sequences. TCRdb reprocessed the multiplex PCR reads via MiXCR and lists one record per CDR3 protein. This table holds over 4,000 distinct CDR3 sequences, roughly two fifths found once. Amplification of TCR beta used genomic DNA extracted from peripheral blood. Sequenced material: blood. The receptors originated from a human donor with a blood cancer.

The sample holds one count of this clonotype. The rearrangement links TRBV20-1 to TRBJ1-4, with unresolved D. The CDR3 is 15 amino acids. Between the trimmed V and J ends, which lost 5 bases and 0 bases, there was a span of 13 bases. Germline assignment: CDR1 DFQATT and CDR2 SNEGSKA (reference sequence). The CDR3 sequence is CSAFFLGSTNEKLFF. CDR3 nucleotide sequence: TGCAGTGCTTTCTTTTTGGGATCAACTAATGAAAAACTGTTTTTT.

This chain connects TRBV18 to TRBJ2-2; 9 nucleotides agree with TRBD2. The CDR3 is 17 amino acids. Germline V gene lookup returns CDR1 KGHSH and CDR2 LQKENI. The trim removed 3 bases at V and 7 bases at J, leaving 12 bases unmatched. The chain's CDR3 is CASSPLAGRFRGGELFF. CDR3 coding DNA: TGTGCCAGCTCACCTCTAGCGGGGAGGTTCCGCGGCGGGGAGCTGTTTTTT. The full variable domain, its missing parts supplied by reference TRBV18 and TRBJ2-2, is NAGVMQNPRHLVRRRGQEARLRCSPMKGHSHVYWYRQLPEEGLKFMVYLQKENIIDESGMPKERFSAEFPKEGPSILRIQQVVRGDSAAYFCASSPLAGRFRGGELFFGEGSRLTVL.

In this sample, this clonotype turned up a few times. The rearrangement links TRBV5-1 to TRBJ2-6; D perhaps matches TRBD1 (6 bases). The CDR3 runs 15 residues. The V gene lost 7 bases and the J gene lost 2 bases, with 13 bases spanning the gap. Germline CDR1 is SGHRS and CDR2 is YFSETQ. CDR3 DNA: TGCGCCAGCGGACAGATGGTAGCTGGGGCCAACGTCCTGACTTTC. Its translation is CASGQMVAGANVLTF.

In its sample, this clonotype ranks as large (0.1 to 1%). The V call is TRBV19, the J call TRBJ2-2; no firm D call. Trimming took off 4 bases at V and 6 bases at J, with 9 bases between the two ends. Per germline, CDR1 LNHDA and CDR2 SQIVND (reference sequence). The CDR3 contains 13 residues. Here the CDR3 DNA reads TGTGCCAGTAGTACTGGGTTCGCCGGGGAGCTGTTTTTT. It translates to CASSTGFAGELFF. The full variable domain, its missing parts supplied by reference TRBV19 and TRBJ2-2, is DGGITQSPKYLFRKEGQNVTLSCEQNLNHDAMYWYRQDPGQGLRLIYYSQIVNDFQKGDIAEGYSVSREKKESFPLTVTSAQKNPTAFYLCASSTGFAGELFFGEGSRLTVL.

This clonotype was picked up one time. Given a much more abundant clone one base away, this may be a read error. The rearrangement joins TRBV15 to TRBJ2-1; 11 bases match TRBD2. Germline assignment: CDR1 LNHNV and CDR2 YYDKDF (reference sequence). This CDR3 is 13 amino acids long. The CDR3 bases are TGTGGCGTAGGGACTAGCGGCGGCAATGAGCAGTTCTTC. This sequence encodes CGVGTSGGNEQFF.

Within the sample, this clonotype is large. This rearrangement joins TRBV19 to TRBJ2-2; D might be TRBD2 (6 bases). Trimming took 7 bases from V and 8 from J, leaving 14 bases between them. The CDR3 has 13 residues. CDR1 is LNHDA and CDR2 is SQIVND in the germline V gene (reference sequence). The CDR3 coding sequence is TGTGCCAGTAATTACGCAGGGACTGGGGAGCTGTTTTTT. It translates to CASNYAGTGELFF. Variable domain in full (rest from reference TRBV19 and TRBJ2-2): DGGITQSPKYLFRKEGQNVTLSCEQNLNHDAMYWYRQDPGQGLRLIYYSQIVNDFQKGDIAEGYSVSREKKESFPLTVTSAQKNPTAFYLCASNYAGTGELFFGEGSRLTVL.